The TCR beta chain under discussion was sequenced for a study of cytomegalovirus exposure and HLA in healthy donors. The PCR had 60 Vbeta and 13 Jbeta primers. TCRdb keeps only in-frame clones here, not all; method: immunoSEQ multiplex PCR. The data hold about 100,000 clones, with 76% observed a single time. J gave up 5 bases and V 3 bases, and 6 bases lay outside the gene matches. CDR3 length: 16 amino acids. CDR1 is SGHVS, CDR2 FNYEAQ, per germline. The genes are TRBV7-6 and TRBJ2-2; 10 bases match TRBD1. The clonotype comes from a man aged 35-49 years in good health and CMV-seronegative. The sample was PBMCs. Written as DNA, the CDR3 is TGTGCCAGCAGCTTTGGACCGGGACAGGGGACCGGGGAGCTGTTTTTT. It yields the protein CASSFGPGQGTGELFF.